This T cell receptor (beta chain) was sequenced for a study of T cell responses to AZD1222 COVID-19 vaccine. Trimming took 3 bases from V and 3 from J; bases not matched to a gene: 3. The CDR3 totals 14 residues. The germline V gene encodes CDR1 SGHDT and CDR2 YYEEEE. Study results and limitations: It was only after the peak T cell response that any repertoires were sampled.

Details on this clone: Its specificity is not known.

The data were produced by immunoSEQ multiplex PCR, yet TCRdb's version contains in-frame clones alone and is incomplete. Of about 96,000 clones in the sample, roughly 90% were seen once. This clonotype originated in an adult in good health. The chain uses TRBV5-6 and TRBJ2-4; 7 nucleotides agree with TRBD1. The input for sequencing was peripheral blood, taken on day 0 of AZD1222 vaccination. The DNA of the CDR3 is TGTGCCAGCAGCTCGGGGACAGTCAAAAACATTCAGTACTTC. Translating it yields CASSSGTVKNIQYF.